This T cell receptor beta chain was profiled in a study of PD-1 blockade in classical Hodgkin lymphoma. V was pared by 0 bases and J by 6 bases, with 11 bases between. Germline CDR1 MRHNA, CDR2 SNTAGT. This CDR3 spans 14 amino acids. The data were produced by immunoSEQ multiplex PCR, yet TCRdb's version contains in-frame clones alone and is incomplete. The sample holds tens of thousands of clones; just over 90% are singletons and the top ten take around 5%. Time point in this sample: newly diagnosed, previously untreated cHL patient sample. The source material was peripheral blood mononuclear cells (PBMCs). The source is a human donor with classical Hodgkin lymphoma. This rearrangement joins TRBV6-4 to TRBJ1-2, with unresolved D. CDR3 amino acids: CASSDSRLGHGYTF. In DNA form, the CDR3 reads TGTGCCAGCAGTGACTCGCGTCTGGGCCATGGCTACACCTTC.